This T cell receptor (beta chain) is drawn from a study of OX40 agonist ivuxolimab in advanced cancers. Findings and limits, study-wide: Mean expanded clone counts were higher in CD8+ than CD4+ T cells.

The CDR3 has 14 amino acids. Germline V CDR1 and CDR2: SGDLS, YYNGEE. V lost 0 bases, J lost 5 bases, and 8 bases lay in between. Some clones are missing from TCRdb's copy, which holds only in-frame ones; the method was immunoSEQ multiplex PCR. The sample lists around 64,000 clones, about four fifths seen once, with around 5% in the top ten. Worth noting for this clone: No antigen is known for it.

This clonotype originated in an adult with an advanced solid tumor such as melanoma, head and neck, liver or kidney cancer. Sequenced here: CD4+ or CD8+ T cells sorted from blood, sampled in a trial of the OX40 agonist ivuxolimab. The chain recombines TRBV9 with TRBJ2-2, with D possibly called TRBD1 or TRBD2 (6 bases each). The CDR3 DNA is TGTGCCAGCAGCGTAGGAGGGGGGACCGGGGAGCTGTTTTTT. It is translated as CASSVGGGTGELFF.